The next 14 T cell receptor beta chains were all read from a single sample in a study of resident and recirculating memory T cells in vitiligo. The method was immunoSEQ multiplex PCR; TCRdb's version includes in-frame clones alone and lacks a portion of them. The sample contains 40,000 to 45,000 clones, 92% of which appear only once. The material sequenced was blood. The source is a male donor with vitiligo.

The J gene is TRBJ1-3, the V gene TRBV4-3; D might be TRBD1 (5 bases). The CDR3 loop spans 15 amino acids. Trimming took off 0 bases at V and 5 bases at J, with 11 bases between the two ends. Germline assignment: CDR1 LGHNA and CDR2 YSLEER. CDR3 sequence: CASSQDLAGRNTIYF. CDR3 in DNA: TGCGCCAGCAGCCAAGATCTCGCAGGGAGAAACACCATATATTTT.

The gene calls are TRBV27 and TRBJ2-2; TRBD1 matches at 7 bases. CDR1 and CDR2 from the germline V gene are MNHEY and SMNVEV (reference sequence). The CDR3 runs 16 residues. V dropped 7 bases and J dropped 4; count of bases not matched to a gene: 12. The CDR3 loop reads CASTHRETGFTGELFF. The CDR3 DNA reads as TGTGCCAGCACTCATCGCGAGACAGGGTTCACCGGGGAGCTGTTTTTT.

The chain recombines TRBV7-3 with TRBJ1-1; D gene unclear. The germline V gene encodes CDR1 SGHTA and CDR2 FQGTGA. CDR3 length: 13 residues. V was pared by 2 bases and J by 8 bases, with 12 bases between. The CDR3 loop is CASSLFVRSEAFF. The CDR3 region has the DNA TGTGCCAGCAGCTTATTCGTTAGGAGCGAAGCTTTCTTT.

This rearrangement joins TRBV19 to TRBJ2-5, with 9 bases matching TRBD2. This CDR3 spans 13 amino acids. V was clipped by 3 bases and J by 8 bases; unmatched bases: 4. Germline V gene lookup returns CDR1 LNHDA and CDR2 SQIVND (reference sequence). The CDR3 protein is CASSIGLAQTQYF. The CDR3 DNA is TGTGCCAGTAGTATTGGACTAGCGCAAACCCAGTACTTC.

The chain is built from TRBV9 and TRBJ2-2, with 9 bases fitting TRBD2. This CDR3 contains 17 residues. Germline lookup yields CDR1 SGDLS and CDR2 YYNGEE. With 0 bases clipped from V and 1 base from J, the junction kept 4 bases outside the gene matches. CDR3 residues: CASSVVPAGGNTGELFF. The CDR3 DNA sequence: TGTGCCAGCAGCGTAGTACCAGCGGGGGGGAACACCGGGGAGCTGTTTTTT.

The chain uses TRBV9 and TRBJ1-2; D is possibly TRBD1 (5 bases). The V gene lost 4 bases and the J gene lost 1 base, with 14 bases spanning the gap. CDR1 and CDR2 from the germline V gene are SGDLS and YYNGEE. The CDR3 length is 15 residues. This CDR3 is CASSQSPGVNYGYTF. CDR3 DNA: TGTGCCAGCAGCCAGAGCCCGGGGGTTAACTATGGCTACACCTTC.

The chain links TRBV29-1 to TRBJ2-5, with TRBD1 matching over 8 bases. This CDR3 spans 13 amino acids. V lost 7 bases and J lost 4; bases outside the gene matches: 8. The germline V gene encodes CDR1 SQVTM and CDR2 ANQGSEA. The CDR3 here is CSGQGARGETQYF. The CDR3 nucleotides are TGCAGCGGTCAGGGGGCTAGAGGAGAGACCCAGTACTTC.

This sequence joins TRBV10-3 and TRBJ2-5; 7 positions match TRBD1. CDR1 is ENHRY, CDR2 SYGVKD, per germline. This CDR3 spans 19 amino acids. The V segment lost 0 bases and the J segment 4 bases; nucleotides outside the gene matches: 17. The CDR3 here is CAISESVLSKRYRGETQYF. The CDR3 bases are TGTGCCATCAGTGAGTCGGTACTGTCTAAGAGATACAGGGGAGAGACCCAGTACTTC.

V usage is TRBV14 and J usage is TRBJ2-3, with 9 bases lining up with TRBD1. Unmatched junction bases numbered 5, after V lost 1 base and J lost 3 bases. Germline V gene sequence: CDR1 SGHDN, CDR2 FVKESK. The CDR3 extends over 16 amino acids. The CDR3 reads CASSQVGTGRTDTQYF. The CDR3 bases are TGTGCCAGCAGCCAAGTGGGGACAGGGAGGACAGATACGCAGTATTTT.

This clone appeared a single time. The V and J genes are TRBV11-2 and TRBJ1-1; 10 nucleotides match TRBD1. J was trimmed by 6 bases and V by 5 bases; bases with no gene match: 9. Germline-derived CDR1 and CDR2 are SGHAT and FQNNGV. There are 15 residues in the CDR3. The CDR3 DNA is TGTGCCAGCAGCAGGACAGGGGGGCGAAGGGCTGAAGCTTTCTTT. This gives the protein CASSRTGGRRAEAFF.

The chain joins TRBV7-9 to TRBJ2-7; D remains ambiguous. Germline CDR1 reads SEHNR; CDR2 reads FQNEAQ (reference sequence). The length of the CDR3 is 15 residues. Trimming stripped 5 bases from V and 0 bases from J, with 14 bases between. Written as DNA, the CDR3 is TGTGCCAGCAGCCCTTACGGCGGCGGCTCCTACGAGCAGTACTTC. Translation gives CASSPYGGGSYEQYF.

This clone was observed a single time. The chain recombines TRBV7-3 with TRBJ1-1; 9 nucleotides match TRBD1. The CDR3 totals 14 residues. V lost 5 bases, J lost 12 bases, and 13 bases stayed unmatched. The germline V gene encodes CDR1 SGHTA and CDR2 FQGTGA. CDR3 amino acids: CASSIGQGPGESFF. The CDR3 DNA follows: TGTGCCAGCAGCATTGGACAGGGGCCCGGGGAATCTTTCTTT. The variable domain in full, completed from reference TRBV7-3 and TRBJ1-1, reads GAGVSQTPSNKVTEKGKYVELRCDPISGHTALYWYRQSLGQGPEFLIYFQGTGAADDSGLPNDRFFAVRPEGSVSTLKIQRTERGDSAVYLCASSIGQGPGESFFGQGTRLTVV.

V gene TRBV6-6 combines with J gene TRBJ2-6; D call uncertain. V was trimmed by 0 bases and J by 1 base, leaving 4 bases between them. Germline-derived CDR1 and CDR2 are MNHNY and SVGAGI (reference sequence). CDR3 size: 15 residues. This chain's CDR3 is CASSYSESGANVLTF. Here the CDR3 DNA reads TGTGCCAGCAGTTACTCGGAGTCTGGGGCCAACGTCCTGACTTTC.

The table lists this clone with a few counts. V usage is TRBV5-8 and J usage is TRBJ1-5, with D hard to call. Germline V lookup: CDR1 SGHTS, CDR2 YDEGEE. V was cut by 3 bases and J by 9 bases, with 7 bases left in between. The CDR3 is 11 residues long. In DNA form, the CDR3 reads TGTGCCAGCAGCTCCCTCGGGCCCCAGCATTTT. It specifies CASSSLGPQHF.